This TCR beta chain came from a study of CD8 T cells in Susac syndrome. Per the germline V gene, CDR1 is SGHRS and CDR2 is YFSETQ. Trimming cost V 2 bases and J 3 bases, with 9 bases left between them. This CDR3 spans 13 amino acids. An input of about 0.45 to 1 ug of RNA was subjected to reverse transcription using random hexamers. MiXCR, run by TCRdb on the immunoSEQ multiplex PCR reads, gives a single entry per CDR3 protein. The data show about 150,000 distinct CDR3 sequences, approximately 93% seen once. The clonotype originates from a human donor with multiple sclerosis. V is TRBV5-1 and J is TRBJ2-7; a weak D match, TRBD2 (6 bases). Input material: CD4+ T cells from PBMCs. CDR3: CASSLSGVYEQYF. The CDR3 DNA reads TGCGCCAGCAGCTTATCGGGGGTCTACGAGCAGTACTTC. Full variable domain (outside the CDR3, taken from reference TRBV5-1 and TRBJ2-7): KAGVTQTPRYLIKTRGQQVTLSCSPISGHRSVSWYQQTPGQGLQFLFEYFSETQRNKGNFPGRFSGRQFSNSRSEMNVSTLELGDSALYLCASSLSGVYEQYFGPGTRLTVT.